These T cell receptor beta chains were read from a single sample in a study of CD8 T cells in Susac syndrome. MiXCR, applied by TCRdb to the immunoSEQ multiplex PCR reads, yields one record per CDR3 protein. The profile shows 150,000 to 200,000 distinct CDR3 sequences, roughly 95% of them singletons. Sequenced sample: CD4+ T cells from PBMCs. These receptor sequences come from a human donor in good health. Both conserved end residues are part of each CDR3. A D gene is named only where the DNA matches it firmly. Some rows have no size entry. The others give once, few or many, or a class for an expanded clone.

v_call	clone_size	j_call	d_call	cdr3_aa	cdr3_nt
TRBV29-1	NA	TRBJ1-3	NA	CSVLGRQRNTIYF	TGCAGCGTCCTAGGTCGGCAAAGAAACACCATATATTTT
TRBV4-1	NA	TRBJ1-6	NA	CASRNIRGRSPLHF	TGCGCCAGCAGGAACATTAGGGGAAGATCACCCCTCCACTTT
TRBV6-1	NA	TRBJ1-4	TRBD1	CASSSGQTNEKLFF	TGTGCCAGCAGTTCGGGACAGACTAATGAAAAACTGTTTTTT
TRBV3-1	NA	TRBJ2-7	NA	CASSPGKGGPYEQYF	TGTGCCAGCAGCCCAGGTAAGGGCGGGCCCTACGAGCAGTACTTC
TRBV5-4	NA	TRBJ2-3	NA	CASSLVVLKSTDTQYF	TGTGCCAGCAGCTTGGTTGTCTTAAAGAGCACAGATACGCAGTATTTT
TRBV9	NA	TRBJ1-3	NA	CASSVAPEISGNTIYF	TGTGCCAGCAGCGTAGCTCCGGAGATCTCTGGAAACACCATATATTTT
TRBV5-1	NA	TRBJ2-2	NA	CASSLLGDGIGELFF	TGCGCCAGCAGCTTGTTGGGGGACGGGATCGGGGAGCTGTTTTTT
TRBV5-1	NA	TRBJ2-7	TRBD1	CASKDRGSEQYF	TGCGCCAGCAAGGACAGGGGCTCCGAGCAGTACTTC
TRBV20-1	NA	TRBJ2-5	NA	CSAPREIGETQYF	TGCAGTGCTCCTAGGGAGATCGGAGAGACCCAGTACTTC
TRBV4-1	NA	TRBJ2-1	TRBD2	CASSQPRLASGGALYYNEQFF	TGCGCCAGCAGCCAGCCCCGATTGGCTAGCGGGGGGGCTTTATACTACAATGAGCAGTTCTTC
TRBV5-4	NA	TRBJ2-5	NA	CASSLDQKETQYF	TGTGCCAGCAGCTTGGACCAAAAGGAGACCCAGTACTTC
TRBV20-1	NA	TRBJ2-4	NA	CSASPWGQLAKNIQYF	TGCAGTGCTTCCCCATGGGGTCAACTAGCCAAAAACATTCAGTACTTC
TRBV13	NA	TRBJ1-1	TRBD1	CASSLQGAARTEAFF	TGTGCCAGCAGCTTGCAGGGGGCTGCTAGGACTGAAGCTTTCTTT
TRBV12-3/TRBV12-4	NA	TRBJ2-7	NA	CASSFDLPDEQYF	TGTGCCAGCAGTTTCGATCTTCCGGACGAGCAGTACTTC
TRBV6-1	NA	TRBJ1-1	NA	CASRLDGRWGNTEAFF	TGTGCCAGCAGATTGGACGGACGGTGGGGGAACACTGAAGCTTTCTTT
TRBV10-3	once	TRBJ1-1	NA	CAISDFTEAFF	TGTGCCATCAGTGACTTTACTGAAGCTTTCTTT
TRBV6-5	NA	TRBJ1-1	NA	CASRPASGEAFF	TGTGCCAGCAGACCGGCGTCGGGAGAAGCTTTCTTT
TRBV5-1	NA	TRBJ2-1	TRBD1	CASSLFGTGSNEQFF	TGCGCCAGCAGCTTGTTCGGGACAGGGAGCAATGAGCAGTTCTTC
TRBV11-2	NA	TRBJ2-5	TRBD2	CATGARGLVQETQYF	TGTGCCACTGGGGCTCGGGGACTAGTGCAAGAGACCCAGTACTTC
TRBV15	NA	TRBJ2-5	TRBD1	CATSKGTGETQYF	TGTGCCACCAGCAAAGGGACAGGGGAGACCCAGTACTTC
TRBV20-1	NA	TRBJ2-1	NA	CSATDPKDSDNEQFF	TGCAGTGCAACGGACCCAAAGGACTCCGACAATGAGCAGTTCTTC
TRBV3-1	NA	TRBJ2-2	NA	CASSHGYTGELFF	TGTGCCAGCAGCCACGGGTACACCGGGGAGCTGTTTTTT
TRBV3-1	NA	TRBJ1-1	NA	CASSRATGLPNTEAFF	TGTGCCAGCAGCCGAGCGACAGGCCTTCCCAACACTGAAGCTTTCTTT
TRBV29-1	NA	TRBJ1-1	NA	CSVALKNTEAFF	TGCAGCGTTGCGTTGAAGAACACTGAAGCTTTCTTT